These T cell receptor beta chains were read from a single sample in a study of vaccination and CD4 T cells after COVID-19. Their antigens remain unidentified. TCRdb reanalysed the PCR reads using MiXCR and keeps one entry per CDR3 protein. The sample records some 13,000 distinct CDR3 sequences, around 48% being singletons. Sequencing was done on a sample of CD4+ T cells from blood, cultured in vitro. The receptor set was obtained from a human donor who had recovered from COVID-19. Both conserved end residues are part of each CDR3. D genes are given only for firm matches. Size is omitted from some rows. Given values are once, few, many or a class for expanded clones.

NA	TRBV5-4	TRBJ2-5	NA	CASSPGGLAKETQYF	TGTGCCAGCAGCCCAGGAGGACTGGCTAAAGAGACCCAGTACTTC
NA	TRBV12-3/TRBV12-4	TRBJ2-1	NA	CASSLLPGQGGVTRKQFF	TGTGCCAGCAGTTTACTCCCCGGACAGGGAGGGGTAACTAGGAAGCAGTTCTTC
NA	TRBV5-1	TRBJ2-2	NA	CASSPNTGELFF	TGCGCCAGCAGCCCGAACACCGGGGAGCTGTTTTTT
TRBD1	TRBV6-2/TRBV6-3	TRBJ1-6	few	CASTSGQVLNSPLHF	TGTGCCAGCACCTCAGGACAGGTCCTGAATTCACCCCTCCACTTT
NA	TRBV6-5	TRBJ2-2	NA	CASSYSHGTGELFF	TGTGCCAGCAGTTACTCGCATGGGACCGGGGAGCTGTTTTTT
TRBD1	TRBV7-2	TRBJ1-2	NA	CASSLDRDNGYTF	TGTGCCAGCAGCTTGGACAGGGACAATGGCTACACCTTC
NA	TRBV11-2	TRBJ2-7	NA	CASSLTQGTSYEQYF	TGTGCCAGCAGCTTAACCCAGGGGACCTCCTACGAGCAGTACTTC
NA	TRBV1	TRBJ2-5	NA	CTSSVRTSGGRQETQYF	TGCACCAGCAGCGTCCGGACTAGCGGGGGGCGCCAAGAGACCCAGTACTTC
TRBD2	TRBV5-1	TRBJ2-3	NA	CASSILTSGGSDTQYF	TGCGCCAGCAGCATTCTGACTAGCGGGGGCTCAGATACGCAGTATTTT
NA	TRBV10-2	TRBJ1-1	NA	CASRVSQNTEAFF	TGCGCCAGCAGGGTCTCTCAGAACACTGAAGCTTTCTTT
TRBD1	TRBV6-5	TRBJ1-2	NA	CASSYKGQGNYGYTF	TGTGCCAGCAGTTACAAGGGACAGGGAAACTATGGCTACACCTTC
TRBD1	TRBV19	TRBJ1-1	NA	CASSSNGQGAKAFF	TGTGCCAGTAGTTCAAACGGACAGGGGGCAAAAGCTTTCTTT
NA	TRBV20-1	TRBJ2-3	few	CSAGPIMGIWGTDTQYF	TGCAGTGCAGGGCCCATCATGGGGATCTGGGGCACAGATACGCAGTATTTT
NA	TRBV7-2	TRBJ1-2	NA	CASSPMGKNYGYTF	TGTGCCAGCAGCCCCATGGGGAAGAACTATGGCTACACCTTC
TRBD1	TRBV5-4	TRBJ1-1	few	CASSSDRDTEAFF	TGTGCCAGCAGCTCGGACAGGGACACTGAAGCTTTCTTT
NA	TRBV6-1	TRBJ1-1	NA	CASSGVASREAFF	TGTGCCAGCAGTGGGGTCGCTTCCCGAGAAGCTTTCTTT
NA	TRBV24-1	TRBJ2-3	NA	CATSDPQETQYF	TGTGCCACCAGTGACCCACAGGAAACGCAGTATTTT
TRBD1	TRBV6-1	TRBJ1-1	NA	CASTPGTANTEAFF	TGTGCCAGCACCCCCGGGACAGCGAACACTGAAGCTTTCTTT
NA	TRBV24-1	TRBJ2-5	NA	CATSDSRDGGETQYF	TGTGCCACCAGTGACAGCCGGGACGGCGGAGAGACCCAGTACTTC
NA	TRBV19	TRBJ1-1	NA	CASKGREGGTEAFF	TGTGCCAGTAAGGGGAGGGAAGGAGGGACTGAAGCTTTCTTT
NA	TRBV7-2	TRBJ1-2	NA	CASSLKTGYLNYGYTF	TGTGCCAGCAGCTTAAAGACCGGGTACCTTAACTATGGCTACACCTTC
TRBD1	TRBV7-9	TRBJ1-5	NA	CASSPGGTELQPQHF	TGTGCCAGCAGCCCTGGGGGGACAGAACTTCAGCCCCAGCATTTT
NA	TRBV20-1	TRBJ1-4	NA	CSARDQWGGVEKLFF	TGCAGTGCTAGAGATCAGTGGGGCGGGGTTGAAAAACTGTTTTTT
NA	TRBV6-1	TRBJ1-5	NA	CASSRIGQGNQPQHF	TGTGCCAGCAGTCGTATCGGGCAGGGGAATCAGCCCCAGCATTTT
TRBD1	TRBV27	TRBJ1-2	NA	CASSLNRGNYGYSF	TGTGCCAGCAGCCTGAACAGGGGTAACTATGGCTACTCCTTC
NA	TRBV12-5	TRBJ1-2	medium-sized	CASAFITGGDGYTF	TGTGCTAGCGCCTTCATTACGGGGGGCGATGGCTACACCTTC
NA	TRBV5-1	TRBJ1-1	NA	CASSAFQGTNTEAFF	TGCGCCAGCAGCGCGTTCCAGGGGACGAACACTGAAGCTTTCTTT
TRBD2	TRBV20-1	TRBJ2-3	NA	CRAERGGLTDTQYF	TGCAGGGCTGAGCGGGGGGGACTAACAGATACGCAGTATTTT
NA	TRBV12-3/TRBV12-4	TRBJ1-5	NA	CASNPGKGGGVRQPQHF	TGTGCCAGCAACCCGGGGAAAGGAGGGGGGGTACGGCAGCCCCAGCATTTT
NA	TRBV18	TRBJ2-7	few	CASSPGRTLSYEQYF	TGTGCCAGCTCACCAGGTAGGACTCTCTCCTACGAGCAGTACTTC
NA	TRBV7-9	TRBJ1-5	NA	CASSLEGVRGNQPQHF	TGTGCCAGCAGCTTAGAAGGGGTTAGAGGCAATCAGCCCCAGCATTTT
TRBD1	TRBV5-1	TRBJ2-2	NA	CASSSPRQGLAGELFF	TGCGCCAGCAGCTCGCCCCGACAGGGGCTGGCCGGGGAGCTGTTTTTT
NA	TRBV12-3/TRBV12-4	TRBJ1-1	NA	CASSLIGGLNTEAFF	TGTGCCAGCAGTTTAATCGGGGGTCTGAACACTGAAGCTTTCTTT
NA	TRBV6-5	TRBJ2-2	few	CASSYSRDNTGELFF	TGTGCCAGCAGTTACTCACGCGACAACACCGGGGAGCTGTTTTTT
NA	TRBV10-3	TRBJ1-6	NA	CATFDGDNSPLHF	TGTGCCACATTCGACGGCGATAATTCACCCCTCCACTTT
NA	TRBV11-2	TRBJ1-6	NA	CASSLDSRARDSPLHF	TGTGCCAGCAGCTTAGATTCCCGGGCCAGGGATTCACCCCTCCACTTT
TRBD1	TRBV5-4	TRBJ2-7	NA	CASSLGQGGSYEQYF	TGTGCCAGCAGCTTGGGACAGGGGGGTTCCTACGAGCAGTACTTC
NA	TRBV30	TRBJ1-5	few	CAWSEQGNQPQHF	TGTGCCTGGAGTGAGCAGGGGAATCAGCCCCAGCATTTT
TRBD2	TRBV7-9	TRBJ2-1	NA	CASSPTGLAGGWNEQFF	TGTGCCAGCAGCCCAACGGGACTAGCGGGGGGCTGGAATGAGCAGTTCTTC
NA	TRBV15	TRBJ2-4	few	CATSRDRGEGTFLAKNIQYF	TGTGCCACCAGCAGAGATAGGGGCGAGGGCACCTTCTTAGCCAAAAACATTCAGTACTTC
TRBD1	TRBV7-2	TRBJ2-2	few	CASTSTGPGELFF	TGTGCCAGCACCTCGACAGGGCCCGGGGAGCTGTTTTTT
NA	TRBV20-1	TRBJ1-5	NA	CSANGRNNQPQHF	TGCAGTGCTAACGGGAGGAACAATCAGCCCCAGCATTTT
TRBD1	TRBV27	TRBJ2-2	NA	CASSLGQSTGELFF	TGTGCCAGCAGTTTGGGACAGAGCACCGGGGAGCTGTTTTTT
NA	TRBV6-5	TRBJ2-7	NA	CASSYEGGPSEQYF	TGTGCCAGCAGTTACGAAGGGGGTCCCAGCGAGCAGTACTTC
NA	TRBV5-1	TRBJ2-5	once	CASSPQIGETQYF	TGCGCCAGCAGCCCCCAGATAGGAGAGACCCAGTACTTC
NA	TRBV5-3	TRBJ2-3	few	CARSPKGAGITDTQYF	TGTGCCAGAAGCCCCAAGGGGGCGGGGATCACAGATACGCAGTATTTT
TRBD1	TRBV29-1	TRBJ2-7	once	CSVEGGQGPYEQYF	TGCAGCGTTGAAGGGGGACAGGGTCCCTACGAGCAGTACTTC
NA	TRBV12-3/TRBV12-4	TRBJ1-2	NA	CASSLGGGQGLRAGYTF	TGTGCCAGCAGTTTAGGCGGGGGGCAGGGGTTAAGGGCTGGCTACACCTTC
NA	TRBV7-9	TRBJ2-1	few	CASRGTHNEQFF	TGTGCCAGCAGGGGGACACACAATGAGCAGTTCTTC
TRBD1	TRBV5-1	TRBJ1-1	NA	CASSSRGENTEAFF	TGCGCCAGCAGCTCCAGGGGGGAGAACACTGAAGCTTTCTTT
NA	TRBV12-3/TRBV12-4	TRBJ2-2	NA	CASTPSVGTGELFF	TGTGCCAGCACCCCGTCGGTGGGGACCGGGGAGCTGTTTTTT
NA	TRBV20-1	TRBJ2-1	NA	CSARGPFGEQFF	TGCAGTGCTAGAGGTCCCTTCGGAGAGCAGTTCTTC
NA	TRBV2	TRBJ1-2	NA	CASSTGTSYGYTF	TGTGCCAGCAGTACCGGGACATCTTATGGCTACACCTTC
NA	TRBV5-4	TRBJ2-5	few	CASSLNLETQYF	TGTGCCAGCAGCTTGAACTTGGAGACCCAGTACTTC
NA	TRBV25-1	TRBJ1-4	NA	CASSDRVEKLFF	TGTGCCAGCAGTGACAGGGTAGAAAAACTGTTTTTT